These 2 T cell receptor beta chains originate from one sample sequenced in a study of T cell repertoires in cytomegalovirus infection. One entry per CDR3 protein, called by TCRdb with MiXCR from the reads. The data hold 450,000 to 600,000 distinct CDR3 sequences, with 30% to 40% observed a single time. Their cognate antigens are unknown. The specimen was cultured PBMCs, collected from culture after CMV antigen stimulation. Receptors were obtained from a human donor in good health (CMV status not recorded). Some clones in this sample may be carry-over from other donors' samples.

V and J are TRBV9 and TRBJ2-5; D not certain. The CDR3 has 15 amino acids. The germline gives CDR1 SGDLS, CDR2 YYNGEE. V lost 0 bases and J 2 bases, leaving 11 bases between the germline ends. CDR3 sequence: CASSVEMSHQETQYF. The CDR3 DNA follows: TGTGCCAGCAGCGTAGAGATGTCTCATCAAGAGACCCAGTACTTC.

Turning to this clonotype: The junction departs from germline at one end; a sequencing error may be responsible. The chain links TRBV6-6 to TRBJ2-1; 13 nucleotides agree with TRBD2. Germline CDR1 is MNHNY and CDR2 is SVGAGI (reference sequence). The CDR3 loop spans 18 amino acids. The DNA for the CDR3 is TGTGCCAGCAGTTCCCTGGGACTAGCGGGAATCTCCTACAATCAGCAGTTCTTC. Amino acid sequence: CASSSLGLAGISYNQQFF.